This passage covers 17 T cell receptor beta chains from one sample sequenced in a study of PD-1 blockade in classical Hodgkin lymphoma. Clones were read by immunoSEQ multiplex PCR, and TCRdb kept only the in-frame ones, dropping some. The sample includes 80,000 to 95,000 clones, 83% of them seen just once. The sample's time point: cycle 4 day 1 (C4D1), after less than 7 weeks of nivolumab. Relapse was seen in all patients after autologous stem cell transplantation, and brentuximab vedotin exposure was variable. Here the sequenced sample was peripheral blood mononuclear cells (PBMCs), taken before the fourth cycle of nivolumab. The source of these receptors is a human donor with classical Hodgkin lymphoma.

This rearrangement joins TRBV10-3 to TRBJ1-2; tentative D call: TRBD1 (5 bases). Germline loops: CDR1 ENHRY, CDR2 SYGVKD. The CDR3 length is 13 residues. Between the trimmed V and J ends, which lost 7 bases and 4 bases, there was a span of 13 bases. DNA for the CDR3: TGTGCCATCAATCCAGGGCAGGGCTATGGCTACACCTTC. It specifies CAINPGQGYGYTF.

Comment on this clone: The junction does not match germline at one end; this may be a read error. This sequence joins TRBV5-1 and TRBJ2-1, with 7 nucleotides matching TRBD2. This CDR3 contains 16 residues. Germline lookup yields CDR1 SGHRS and CDR2 YFSETQ. CDR3 in DNA: TGCGCCAGCAGCCCCCATGGGAGGGATGTGTACAGTGAGCAGTTCTTC. As protein: CASSPHGRDVYSEQFF.

With respect to this clone: Additional DNA sequences in this sample encode the identical CDR3. The chain employs TRBV19 and TRBJ2-3, with 8 bases fitting TRBD2. CDR1 and CDR2 from the germline V gene are LNHDA and SQIVND (reference sequence). This CDR3 contains 16 residues. The junction had 5 bases not matched to a gene; V was cut back by 3 bases and J by 0 bases. The CDR3 bases are TGTGCCAGTAGTATTATGGCTAGCGGGAGCACAGATACGCAGTATTTT. Its protein is CASSIMASGSTDTQYF. Looking up the rest from reference TRBV19 and TRBJ2-3 gives the full variable domain: DGGITQSPKYLFRKEGQNVTLSCEQNLNHDAMYWYRQDPGQGLRLIYYSQIVNDFQKGDIAEGYSVSREKKESFPLTVTSAQKNPTAFYLCASSIMASGSTDTQYFGPGTRLTVL.

This clone was seen once. This sequence joins TRBV7-6 and TRBJ1-3; 9 bases line up with TRBD1. From germline, CDR1 is SGHVS and CDR2 FNYEAQ. The CDR3 length is 17 residues. V trimming: 8 bases; J trimming: 3 bases; junction bases outside the gene matches: 14. The CDR3 nucleotides are TGTGCCAGCGGAAGAACAGGGGGCGCTTCAGGTGGAAACACCATATATTTT. Translation: CASGRTGGASGGNTIYF.

This clone has more than one count but fewer than ten. The chain is built from TRBV4-1 and TRBJ2-1; D unresolved. The ends were cut back, 3 bases at V and 0 bases at J, with 21 bases in the middle. The CDR3 totals 19 residues. CDR1 and CDR2 (germline): MGHRA, YSYEKL. The CDR3 protein is CASSQLPGSGARSYNEQFF. The CDR3 coding sequence is TGCGCCAGCAGCCAGCTCCCCGGTAGTGGAGCCCGCTCCTACAATGAGCAGTTCTTC.

The chain links TRBV2 to TRBJ2-6, with 9 bases lining up with TRBD1. Germline loops: CDR1 SNHLY, CDR2 FYNNEI. V was pared by 9 bases and J by 2 bases, with 2 bases of the junction left unmatched. The CDR3 spans 14 residues. In DNA form, the CDR3 reads TGTGCCAGGGGGGACAGGGCTGGGGCCAACGTCCTGACTTTC. Residues: CARGDRAGANVLTF.

V and J are TRBV28 and TRBJ2-1; TRBD1 might be the D (6 bases). This CDR3 has 15 residues. The germline gives CDR1 MDHEN, CDR2 SYDVKM. V gave up 6 bases and J gave up 8 bases, with 20 bases separating them. The CDR3 bases are TGTGCCAGCAGAACTACAGGGATCGCCCCGGATGAGCAGTTCTTC. Its protein product is CASRTTGIAPDEQFF.

V and J are TRBV7-9 and TRBJ1-4; D is unclear. Germline lookup yields CDR1 SEHNR and CDR2 FQNEAQ (reference sequence). Trimming cost V 7 bases and J 0 bases, with 9 bases left between them. The CDR3 is 14 residues long. The CDR3 DNA sequence: TGTGCCAGCACCGGAGACCCAACTAATGAAAAACTGTTTTTT. The encoded protein is CASTGDPTNEKLFF.

This chain joins TRBV28 and TRBJ2-3; D not resolved. Germline V gene data show CDR1 as MDHEN and CDR2 as SYDVKM. This CDR3 is built from 14 residues. V was trimmed by 6 bases and J by 0 bases, leaving 10 bases between them. Here the CDR3 reads CASREGTSTDTQYF. The CDR3 DNA follows: TGTGCCAGCAGAGAAGGAACTAGCACAGATACGCAGTATTTT.

As to this clone: Other DNA sequences in the same sample also yield this CDR3. J is TRBJ2-5 and V is TRBV29-1; D possibly uses TRBD1 or TRBD2 (5 bases each). The CDR3 has 12 amino acids. The V end lost 6 bases, the J end lost 2 bases, and 10 bases lay between the germline ends. Germline CDR1 reads SQVTM; CDR2 reads ANQGSEA. For the CDR3, the DNA is TGCAGCGTGGGGGACGGGCAAGAGACCCAGTACTTC. As protein: CSVGDGQETQYF.

This chain links TRBV5-1 with TRBJ2-7; possibly TRBD1 for D (7 bases). Trimming removed 4 bases from V and 2 bases from J, with 16 bases in between. Germline values: CDR1 SGHRS, CDR2 YFSETQ. CDR3 length: 15 amino acids. CDR3 DNA: TGCGCCAGCAGCCCCAGGGGGGTGGGGACCTACGAGCAGTACTTC. It encodes CASSPRGVGTYEQYF.

The chain uses TRBV19 and TRBJ1-2; D is unclear. From germline, CDR1 is LNHDA and CDR2 SQIVND (reference sequence). V dropped 2 bases and J dropped 3 bases, with 10 bases sitting between them. The CDR3 has 14 residues. CDR3 in DNA: TGTGCCAGTAGTATATCCTTCGGGGACTATGGCTACACCTTC. Protein product: CASSISFGDYGYTF.

The chain recombines TRBV7-3 with TRBJ2-1; D gene ambiguous. V was pared by 3 bases and J by 7 bases, with 10 bases between. This CDR3 is 13 amino acids long. CDR1 is SGHTA and CDR2 is FQGTGA in the germline V gene. The DNA of the CDR3 is TGTGCCAGCAGCTTTATCCCTTCTAATGAGCAGTTCTTC. It encodes CASSFIPSNEQFF. Full variable domain (outside the CDR3, taken from reference TRBV7-3 and TRBJ2-1): GAGVSQTPSNKVTEKGKYVELRCDPISGHTALYWYRQSLGQGPEFLIYFQGTGAADDSGLPNDRFFAVRPEGSVSTLKIQRTERGDSAVYLCASSFIPSNEQFFGPGTRLTVL.

This sequence joins TRBV7-9 and TRBJ1-1; D is perhaps TRBD1 (6 bases). Trimming took 1 base from V and 3 from J, leaving 9 bases between them. Looked up from germline, CDR1 is SEHNR and CDR2 is FQNEAQ (reference sequence). The CDR3 is made up of 14 amino acids. The chain's CDR3 is CASSLGQGHTEAFF. CDR3 in DNA: TGTGCCAGCAGCTTAGGGCAGGGGCACACTGAAGCTTTCTTT.

This clone was observed a single time. The chain recombines TRBV5-6 with TRBJ2-7, with D possibly being TRBD2 (6 bases). Trimming removed 3 bases from V and 6 bases from J, with 22 bases in between. This CDR3 has 16 residues. The germline CDR1 and CDR2 sequences are SGHDT and YYEEEE. CDR3 sequence (DNA): TGTGCCAGCAGCTCCTTCACGGGGGAAGCCATAGGCGAGCAGTACTTC. It translates to CASSSFTGEAIGEQYF.

The genes are TRBV6-4 and TRBJ1-1, with TRBD1 as a possible D gene (5 bases). In germline, CDR1 is MRHNA, CDR2 SNTAGT. This CDR3 is 13 amino acids long. Trimming took off 0 bases at V and 10 bases at J, with 12 bases between the two ends. DNA of the CDR3: TGTGCCAGCAGTGACTCGAGCGGGACGCGAGCTTTCTTT. Translation: CASSDSSGTRAFF.

This clone was observed a few times. The chain recombines TRBV4-1 with TRBJ1-1; D is ambiguous. Germline CDR1 MGHRA, CDR2 YSYEKL. CDR3 size: 15 residues. With 0 bases removed from V and 3 bases from J, the gap between germline ends came to 11 bases. This CDR3 reads CASSQEWRGHTEAFF. CDR3 bases: TGCGCCAGCAGCCAAGAGTGGAGAGGACACACTGAAGCTTTCTTT.